The present entry profiles one T cell receptor (beta chain) with its context. The antigen remains unidentified. The sample is drawn from a study of T-cell reconstitution after alpha-beta-depleted transplantation in children. Study-wide findings and caveats: It was reported that alpha-beta T cells came from several hundred expanded graft clones (about two months after transplant). Surviving recipient cells, namely T cells and thymic progenitors, were the source of high day-60 TCRbeta diversity in some patients.

Preparation of the TCRbeta library used unique molecular identifiers. MiXCR, applied by TCRdb to the PCR reads, yields one record per CDR3 protein. The sample lists about 150,000 distinct CDR3 sequences, around 9% seen once, with 18% in the top ten. Germline V gene data show CDR1 as LNHNV and CDR2 as YYDKDF (reference sequence). The CDR3 is 23 amino acids. Germline trimming cut 1 base from V and 7 bases from J; bases unmatched to any gene: 26. The TCR originated in a female patient aged 2 to 10 who had a stem cell transplant for congenital amegakaryocytic thrombocytopenia, so the T cells may come from the graft donor. The sequencing used PBMCs, mostly from graft donor cells, collected 180 days after TCRalphabeta/CD19-depleted stem cell transplant. This chain joins TRBV15 and TRBJ2-1; 12 bases are a match to TRBD2. The CDR3 reads CATSRGPFLAGGSGHRTGNEQFF. Written as DNA, the CDR3 is TGTGCCACCAGCAGAGGCCCCTTTCTAGCGGGAGGGTCAGGGCATCGTACGGGTAATGAGCAGTTCTTC.